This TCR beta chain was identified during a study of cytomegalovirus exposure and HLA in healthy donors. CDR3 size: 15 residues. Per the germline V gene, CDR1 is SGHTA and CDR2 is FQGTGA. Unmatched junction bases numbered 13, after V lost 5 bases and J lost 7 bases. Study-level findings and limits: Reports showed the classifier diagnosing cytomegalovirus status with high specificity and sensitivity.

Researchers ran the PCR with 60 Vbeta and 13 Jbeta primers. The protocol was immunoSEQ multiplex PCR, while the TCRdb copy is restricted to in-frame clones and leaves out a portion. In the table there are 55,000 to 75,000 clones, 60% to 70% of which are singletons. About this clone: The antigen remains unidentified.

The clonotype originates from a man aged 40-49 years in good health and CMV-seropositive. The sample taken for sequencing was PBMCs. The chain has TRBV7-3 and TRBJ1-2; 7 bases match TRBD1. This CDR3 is CASSPQTGSRGGYTF. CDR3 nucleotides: TGTGCCAGCAGCCCGCAGACAGGGAGCAGGGGTGGCTACACCTTC.